A selection of T cell receptor beta chains follows, all from one sample in a study of blood T cell repertoires in COVID-19. Assay used: immunoSEQ multiplex PCR; TCRdb lists only in-frame clones, some missing. The table lists roughly 150,000 clones, around four fifths of them singletons, with about 8.8% in the top ten. The sequenced sample consisted of peripheral blood. All receptors come from a woman older than 75 with COVID-19, enrolled during active disease. Both conserved end residues are part of each CDR3. A D gene is named only where the DNA matches it firmly. Rows give clone size only sometimes, using once, few, many, or a class for an expanded clone.

>TRBV9|-|TRBJ1-2|-
CASNAGGYGYTF
TGTGCCAGCAACGCCGGGGGCTATGGCTACACCTTC
>TRBV5-1|-|TRBJ1-1|-
CASSRDINTEAFF
TGCGCCAGCAGCAGGGACATTAACACTGAAGCTTTCTTT
>TRBV2|many|TRBJ1-1|-
CASRVTTGTEAFF
TGTGCCAGCAGAGTGACTACCGGGACAGAAGCTTTCTTT
>TRBV5-4|once|TRBJ1-3|TRBD1
CASSLGQGANSGNTIYF
TGTGCCAGCAGCTTGGGCCAGGGGGCGAACTCTGGAAACACCATATATTTT
>TRBV3-1/TRBV3-2|-|TRBJ2-2|-
CASSHSTGELFF
TGTGCCAGCAGCCACAGCACCGGGGAGCTGTTTTTT
>TRBV5-1|-|TRBJ2-5|-
CASSLGLDRQETQYF
TGCGCCAGCAGCTTGGGACTAGATAGACAAGAGACCCAGTACTTC
>TRBV5-1|-|TRBJ2-1|TRBD2
CASSLTAGLAGSDEQFF
TGCGCCAGCAGCTTGACTGCGGGACTAGCGGGAAGCGATGAGCAGTTCTTC
>TRBV11-2|few|TRBJ2-1|-
CASSLLGQIGAFEQFF
TGTGCCAGCAGCTTGTTGGGTCAAATTGGGGCGTTTGAGCAGTTCTTC
>TRBV5-5|few|TRBJ2-7|TRBD1
CASGLQGAYEQYF
TGTGCCAGCGGCCTACAGGGGGCCTACGAGCAGTACTTC
>TRBV29-1|-|TRBJ1-1|-
CSVALWVNTEAFF
TGCAGCGTTGCACTATGGGTAAACACTGAAGCTTTCTTT
>TRBV5-4|-|TRBJ1-4|TRBD1
CASRGQVNEKLFF
TGTGCCAGCAGGGGACAGGTGAATGAAAAACTGTTTTTT
>TRBV4-2|-|TRBJ2-2|-
CASSQEQASGELFF
TGTGCCAGCAGCCAAGAACAGGCCTCCGGGGAGCTGTTTTTT
>TRBV16|few|TRBJ1-2|-
CASMQGLRGYTF
TGTGCCAGCATGCAGGGGTTGCGGGGCTACACCTTC
>TRBV6-6|-|TRBJ2-7|TRBD2
CASREELGGGADEQYF
TGTGCCAGCAGGGAGGAATTGGGCGGGGGGGCGGACGAGCAGTACTTC
>TRBV10-3|once|TRBJ1-1|-
CAISRGGGDTEAFF
TGTGCCATCAGTCGCGGGGGAGGGGACACTGAAGCTTTCTTT
>TRBV7-6|-|TRBJ2-5|TRBD2
CASRRSPLAGKETQYF
TGTGCCAGCAGGCGGAGCCCCTTAGCGGGAAAAGAGACCCAGTACTTC
>TRBV12-5|-|TRBJ2-7|TRBD1
CASVKGASYEQYF
TGTGCTAGTGTAAAGGGGGCGTCCTACGAGCAGTACTTC
>TRBV5-1|-|TRBJ1-1|TRBD1
CASSVTGTGYTEAFF
TGCGCCAGCAGCGTCACCGGGACAGGTTACACTGAAGCTTTCTTT
>TRBV5-1|-|TRBJ2-2|-
CASSFRLQDTGELFF
TGCGCCAGCAGCTTCCGGCTCCAGGACACCGGGGAGCTGTTTTTT
>TRBV28|few|TRBJ2-7|-
CASSLASYEQYF
TGTGCCAGCAGTTTAGCCAGCTACGAGCAGTACTTC
>TRBV7-3|-|TRBJ1-4|-
CASSSNRVILFF
TGTGCCAGCAGCTCCAACCGGGTAATCCTGTTTTTT
>TRBV10-1|once|TRBJ1-1|-
CASSAGPNTEAFF
TGCGCCAGCAGCGCGGGACCCAACACTGAAGCTTTCTTT
>TRBV5-4|-|TRBJ2-7|-
CASSLQGYEQYF
TGTGCCAGCAGCTTACAGGGCTACGAGCAGTACTTC
>TRBV6-6|few|TRBJ1-2|-
CASSYSSRGNYGYTF
TGTGCCAGCAGTTACTCTAGTAGGGGTAACTATGGCTACACCTTC
>TRBV5-6|once|TRBJ2-5|-
CASSVHGWETQYF
TGTGCCAGCAGCGTACACGGGTGGGAGACCCAGTACTTC
>TRBV9|-|TRBJ1-2|-
CASSALLGYTF
TGTGCCAGCAGTGCGCTTTTGGGCTACACCTTC
>TRBV9|-|TRBJ1-5|-
CASSVVPGDRQHF
TGTGCCAGCAGCGTAGTACCAGGGGATCGCCAGCATTTT
>TRBV14|-|TRBJ1-3|TRBD1
CASSKRRNRGPGNTIYF
TGTGCCAGCAGCAAACGCCGGAACAGGGGGCCTGGAAACACCATATATTTT
>TRBV10-3|-|TRBJ2-3|TRBD2
CAISGTSGGTDTQYF
TGTGCCATCAGTGGGACTAGCGGGGGGACAGATACGCAGTATTTT
>TRBV5-4|-|TRBJ2-2|TRBD2
CASSLEGLGAGELFF
TGTGCCAGCAGCTTGGAAGGACTAGGAGCCGGGGAGCTGTTTTTT
>TRBV18|-|TRBJ2-3|-
CASSPGTGRDTQYF
TGTGCCAGCTCACCCGGAACAGGACGAGATACGCAGTATTTT
>TRBV6-5|-|TRBJ1-5|-
CASSYPLQVGGQPQHF
TGTGCCAGCAGTTACCCACTACAGGTGGGAGGACAGCCCCAGCATTTT
>TRBV6-6|once|TRBJ1-2|-
CASSYPQEGYTF
TGTGCCAGCAGTTACCCCCAGGAAGGCTACACCTTC
>TRBV2|few|TRBJ1-1|-
CASSESGNTEAFF
TGTGCCAGCAGTGAATCCGGGAACACTGAAGCTTTCTTT
>TRBV7-2|once|TRBJ2-5|TRBD2
CASSPSGEGTQYF
TGTGCCAGCAGCCCTAGCGGGGAGGGGACCCAGTACTTC
>TRBV2|-|TRBJ1-1|-
CASGREDAGTEAFF
TGTGCCAGCGGAAGGGAGGATGCGGGCACTGAAGCTTTCTTT
>TRBV9|-|TRBJ2-3|TRBD1
CASSPRGGSTDTQYF
TGTGCCAGCAGCCCTCGAGGGGGCTCCACAGATACGCAGTATTTT
>TRBV10-3|-|TRBJ1-2|TRBD1
CAINAGGYYGYTF
TGTGCCATCAACGCAGGGGGCTACTATGGCTACACCTTC
>TRBV4-1|-|TRBJ1-2|TRBD1
CASRDHRGRWENGYTF
TGCGCCAGCAGGGACCACAGGGGGAGGTGGGAGAATGGCTACACCTTC
>TRBV10-3|few|TRBJ1-5|TRBD1
CAISEGTEGRQPQHF
TGTGCCATCAGCGAAGGGACAGAAGGGAGGCAGCCCCAGCATTTT
>TRBV24-1|-|TRBJ2-3|TRBD1
CATSDGGQGTDTQYF
TGTGCCACCAGTGATGGGGGACAGGGCACAGATACGCAGTATTTT
>TRBV5-1|-|TRBJ2-1|-
CASSISGQGTYNEQFF
TGCGCCAGCAGCATCTCGGGCCAGGGGACATACAATGAGCAGTTCTTC